Listed here are 22 T cell receptor beta chains from one sample, sequenced in a study of T cell repertoires in cytomegalovirus infection (dated by TCRdb to the late 2010s). The run used an Illumina HiSeq 1500. The public reads were quality trimmed at Q25 with fastp and then assembled into clones with MiXCR by TCRdb, keeping productive beta chains. A single entry per CDR3 protein holds the most common genes and DNA from its merged rows. The sample records about 490,000 distinct CDR3 sequences, approximately 25% of which are singletons. Less than 15% of the sample is taken by the ten largest. Sequences were obtained from PBMCs. The source is a human donor in good health (CMV status not recorded). Some clones in this sample may be carry-over from other donors' samples.

The chain couples TRBV29-1 to TRBJ1-1, with D uncertain. V was shortened by 0 bases and J by 0 bases, with 5 bases between the two germline ends. This CDR3 has 13 residues. CDR1 is SQVTM and CDR2 is ANQGSEA in the germline V gene. The CDR3 reads CSVEDLVNTEAFF. In DNA, the CDR3 is TGCAGCGTTGAAGATCTCGTGAACACTGAAGCTTTCTTT.

The chain employs TRBV20-1 and TRBJ2-5; 8 bases fit TRBD2. The CDR3 loop spans 16 amino acids. Germline values: CDR1 DFQATT, CDR2 SNEGSKA (reference sequence). Unmatched junction bases numbered 12, after V lost 1 base and J lost 5 bases. The DNA of the CDR3 is TGCAGTGCTAGAGCGTTCTCCAGCGGGAGATTTGAGACCCAGTACTTC. Its protein product is CSARAFSSGRFETQYF.

This chain's CDR3 is CASSQDTGLAGLYNEQFF. CDR3 nucleotide sequence: TGCGCCAGCAGCCAGGATACGGGCCTAGCGGGCCTCTACAATGAGCAGTTCTTC. This chain uses TRBV4-3 with TRBJ2-1; 8 nucleotides align to TRBD2. V was pared by 3 bases and J by 3 bases, with 13 bases of the junction left unmatched. Per germline, CDR1 LGHNA and CDR2 YSLEER. The CDR3 runs to 18 residues.

The chain carries TRBV27 and TRBJ1-5; D remains ambiguous. Germline lookup yields CDR1 MNHEY and CDR2 SMNVEV (reference sequence). The CDR3 is 14 residues long. V gave up 5 bases and J gave up 5 bases, with 13 bases separating them. Written as DNA, the CDR3 is TGTGCCAGCAGTACCTTCAAGGACCATCAGCCCCAGCATTTT. Residues: CASSTFKDHQPQHF.

This clonotype was seen only once. The gene calls are TRBV19 and TRBJ2-1; 11 nucleotides line up with TRBD2. CDR3 size: 15 residues. V shed 5 bases, J shed 9 bases, and the junction held 9 bases outside the gene matches. Germline values: CDR1 LNHDA, CDR2 SQIVND (reference sequence). CDR3 sequence: CASSPQLAGVGEQFF. The CDR3 nucleotides read TGTGCCAGTAGTCCCCAACTAGCGGGAGTAGGTGAGCAGTTCTTC.

Here the CDR3 reads CSARDVQGDTGELFF. CDR3 sequence (DNA): TGCAGTGCTAGAGATGTCCAGGGTGACACCGGGGAGCTGTTTTTT. The gene calls are TRBV20-1 and TRBJ2-2; tentatively, D is TRBD1 (5 bases). V was pared by 0 bases and J by 3 bases, with 11 bases between. The CDR3 contains 15 residues. Per germline, CDR1 DFQATT and CDR2 SNEGSKA (reference sequence).

The chain employs TRBV14 and TRBJ2-1; TRBD2 aligns across 13 bases. The CDR3 is 17 residues long. Germline CDR1 reads SGHDN; CDR2 reads FVKESK. Trimming at V came to 0 bases and at J to 10 bases, leaving 9 bases not matched to a gene. DNA of the CDR3: TGTGCCAGCAGCCAAGATAGAGGACTAGCGGGAGATGGGGAGCAGTTCTTC. Translated, it gives CASSQDRGLAGDGEQFF.

The sample holds many counts of this clonotype. The chain links TRBV7-2 to TRBJ2-5; D not resolved. The CDR3 extends over 15 amino acids. Germline CDR1 and CDR2: SGHTA and FQGNSA. V was trimmed by 1 base and J by 4 bases, leaving 13 bases between them. CDR3 sequence: CASSLDSDWVETQYF. The CDR3 DNA is TGTGCCAGCAGCTTAGATTCCGACTGGGTAGAGACCCAGTACTTC.

This clonotype was recorded a few times. The gene calls are TRBV7-9 and TRBJ1-2; D possibly corresponds to TRBD1 (6 bases). The V gene's germline CDR1 is SEHNR and CDR2 FQNEAQ (reference sequence). The V end lost 3 bases, the J end lost 6 bases, and 11 bases lay between the germline ends. This CDR3 has 13 amino acids. In DNA, the CDR3 is TGTGCCAGCAGCTTTCAGGGGAGGAATGGCTACACCTTC. Translation: CASSFQGRNGYTF.

In its sample, this clonotype was seen a few times. The chain joins TRBV7-6 to TRBJ2-5, with D possibly called TRBD1 or TRBD2 (5 bases each). The germline V and J ends were trimmed by 5 bases and 1 base, with 17 bases remaining between them. CDR3 length: 16 residues. Germline V gives CDR1 SGHVS, CDR2 FNYEAQ. Here the CDR3 reads CASSGLLRGLQETQYF. The CDR3 nucleotides read TGTGCCAGCAGCGGGCTCCTACGGGGCCTCCAAGAGACCCAGTACTTC. The full variable domain, with the rest looked up from reference TRBV7-6 and TRBJ2-5, is GAGVSQSPRYKVTKRGQDVALRCDPISGHVSLYWYRQALGQGPEFLTYFNYEAQQDKSGLPNDRFSAERPEGSISTLTIQRTEQRDSAMYRCASSGLLRGLQETQYFGPGTRLLVL.

In its sample, this clonotype was seen a few times. DNA of the CDR3: TGTGCCACCAGTGCCCCAGAGGGGGGGTCCGGCACCTATGGCTACACCTTC. It yields the protein CATSAPEGGSGTYGYTF. The chain combines TRBV24-1 with TRBJ1-2; D may be TRBD1 (6 bases). The V gene's germline CDR1 is KGHDR and CDR2 SFDVKD. V lost 5 bases, J lost 4 bases, and 22 bases lay in between. The CDR3 runs 17 residues.

Only a few counts were recorded for this clonotype. V gene TRBV27 combines with J gene TRBJ1-6; D uncertain. From germline, CDR1 is MNHEY and CDR2 SMNVEV (reference sequence). The CDR3 spans 17 residues. The V gene lost 6 bases and the J gene lost 1 base, with 16 bases spanning the gap. The CDR3 nucleotides read TGTGCCAGCAGCTCGGGTCTCAGGCGGTCCTATAATTCACCCCTCCACTTT. It translates to CASSSGLRRSYNSPLHF.

This clonotype was observed a few times. This chain connects TRBV4-1 to TRBJ2-1; D is unresolved. CDR1 is MGHRA, CDR2 YSYEKL, per germline. Between the trimmed V and J ends, which lost 1 base and 8 bases, there was a span of 12 bases. This CDR3 spans 14 amino acids. CDR3 amino acids: CASSQGLRGDEQFF. CDR3 coding DNA: TGCGCCAGCAGCCAAGGACTTAGAGGCGATGAGCAGTTCTTC.

The sample holds many counts of this clonotype. This chain joins TRBV7-8 and TRBJ1-1; 10 nucleotides line up with TRBD1. V lost 5 bases to trimming and J lost 6 bases; unmatched junction nucleotides: 6. CDR1 is SGHVS, CDR2 FQNEAQ, per germline. This CDR3 comprises 14 residues. As DNA, the CDR3 is TGTGCCAGCAGCCCCGGGACAGGGGTCTCTGAAGCTTTCTTT. Encoded protein: CASSPGTGVSEAFF.

The chain recombines TRBV2 with TRBJ2-1, with 10 bases identical to TRBD2. This CDR3 has 14 amino acids. V lost 8 bases, J lost 9 bases, and 10 bases stayed unmatched. The germline V gene has CDR1 SNHLY and CDR2 FYNNEI. CDR3 DNA sequence: TGTGCCAGCGCCAGGTCTAGCGGGAGTGGTGAGCAGTTCTTC. This gives the protein CASARSSGSGEQFF.

V usage is TRBV11-3 and J usage is TRBJ2-1; 13 bases agree with TRBD2. The CDR3 covers 17 residues. J gave up 9 bases and V 5 bases, and 13 bases lay outside the gene matches. CDR1 is SGHNT, CDR2 YENEEA, per germline. The CDR3 nucleotides are TGTGCCAGCAGCCTTGCTTCTGTGGGACTAGCGGGAATTGAGCAGTTCTTC. It yields the protein CASSLASVGLAGIEQFF.

The rearrangement links TRBV3-1 to TRBJ2-1; D possibly corresponds to TRBD1 (6 bases). Germline CDR1 is LGHDT and CDR2 is YNNKEL (reference sequence). V was shortened by 1 base and J by 8 bases, with 18 bases between the two germline ends. The CDR3 has 16 amino acids. The CDR3, as DNA: TGTGCCAGCAGCCAAGCTAGTCAGGGGTGGGTCCATGAGCAGTTCTTC. Protein product: CASSQASQGWVHEQFF.

This clonotype has a handful of counts. This chain's CDR3 is CASSATSGSRNEQFF. In nucleotides, the CDR3 is TGTGCCAGCAGCGCAACTAGCGGGAGTAGGAATGAGCAGTTCTTC. This chain connects TRBV7-2 to TRBJ2-1; 11 nucleotides match TRBD2. Unmatched junction bases numbered 7, after V lost 5 bases and J lost 7 bases. CDR1 SGHTA and CDR2 FQGNSA come from the germline V gene. The CDR3 is made up of 15 amino acids.

The rearrangement links TRBV28 to TRBJ2-5; 14 nucleotides align to TRBD2. Germline assignment: CDR1 MDHEN and CDR2 SYDVKM. This CDR3 has 20 residues. The V segment lost 5 bases and the J segment 1 base; nucleotides outside the gene matches: 15. DNA for the CDR3: TGTGCCAGCAGTCCCATCGGACTAGCGGGAGGCCTACCTTCCCAAGAGACCCAGTACTTC. Amino acids: CASSPIGLAGGLPSQETQYF.

V usage is TRBV19 and J usage is TRBJ2-3; D unresolved. Trimming stripped 8 bases from V and 8 bases from J, with 14 bases between. CDR3 length: 12 amino acids. Germline-derived CDR1 and CDR2 are LNHDA and SQIVND (reference sequence). CDR3 in DNA: TGTGCCAGTCGGACGGATACTGGTACGCAGTATTTT. Its protein product is CASRTDTGTQYF.

In its sample, this clonotype was seen a few times. V is TRBV6-1 and J is TRBJ2-1; D gene ambiguous. The CDR3 contains 17 residues. The germline gives CDR1 MNHNS, CDR2 SASEGT. The V gene lost 0 bases and the J gene lost 0 bases, with 12 bases spanning the gap. In DNA form, the CDR3 reads TGTGCCAGCAGTGAAGCAGCTTACGTCCGCTCCTACAATGAGCAGTTCTTC. Encoded protein: CASSEAAYVRSYNEQFF.

The sample holds one count of this clonotype. The chain recombines TRBV4-2 with TRBJ2-3, with D perhaps TRBD1 or TRBD2 (5 bases each). CDR1 is LGHNA, CDR2 YNFKEQ, per germline. Deletions cut 3 bases from V and 1 base from J, with 17 bases between. The CDR3 covers 17 residues. CDR3 DNA: TGTGCCAGCAGCCATGGCCGTCCGGGACGCCGCACAGATACGCAGTATTTT. Residues: CASSHGRPGRRTDTQYF.